This T cell receptor (beta chain) is drawn from a study of early T cells in non-severe SARS-CoV-2 infection. Study-level information: From unsorted whole blood, bulk RNA was sequenced, and the chains remained unpaired. Study-level results: Anti-spike CD8 responses were favored by VDJdb matching, which missed private and CD4 specificities.

This clonotype was seen at least ten times. Antigen specificity is unknown. This CDR3 spans 9 amino acids. The V gene lost 8 bases and the J gene lost 9 bases, with 7 bases spanning the gap. The germline V gene has CDR1 SQVTM and CDR2 ANQGSEA. Individual cDNA molecules received unique molecular identifiers during library preparation. TCRdb itself ran the 5' RACE reads through MiXCR, one entry per CDR3 protein. The top ten clones hold about 11% of a sample with approximately 80,000 distinct CDR3 sequences, about 11% of them seen once. This chain joins TRBV29-1 and TRBJ2-2; D is uncertain. This specimen consisted of whole blood, obtained at baseline. The TCR comes from an adult who was a healthcare worker with PCR-confirmed SARS-CoV-2 infection or an uninfected control (not recorded which). The CDR3 loop is CSPPRELFF. CDR3 nucleotides: TGCAGCCCACCCAGGGAGCTGTTTTTT.